What follows is one T cell receptor beta chain and its context. There are 16 residues in the CDR3. Germline V gene lookup returns CDR1 WSHSY and CDR2 SAAADI. Between the trimmed V and J ends, which lost 0 bases and 2 bases, there was a span of 14 bases. The sample originates from a study of Graves' ophthalmopathy and Graves' hyperthyroidism. Amplified TCR beta CDR3 regions were obtained using RNA transcripts as template. A first-round RT-PCR used HTBI primers, followed by a second-round multiplex PCR. TCRdb itself ran the multiplex PCR reads through MiXCR, one entry per CDR3 protein. Among more than 1,000,000 distinct CDR3 sequences listed, roughly 35% were seen once.

Sample: peripheral blood or thyroid tissue (not recorded which). This receptor was identified in an adult man with Graves' hyperthyroidism. The chain uses TRBV10-2 and TRBJ2-7, with D perhaps being TRBD1 or TRBD2 (6 bases each). CDR3 sequence: CASSESRGGGAYEQYF. In DNA, the CDR3 is TGCGCCAGCAGTGAGTCGAGAGGAGGGGGAGCCTACGAGCAGTACTTC.